Here is one T cell receptor (beta chain) with its context. This CDR3 region has 17 residues. This record belongs to a study of blood T cell repertoires in COVID-19. Method: immunoSEQ multiplex PCR; TCRdb's copy keeps in-frame clones and lacks some. Of 60,000 to 65,000 clones listed, roughly 74% are singletons. This chain links TRBV1 with TRBJ2-5; TRBD2 was called by the table and not checked on the DNA. TRBV1 is flagged as a pseudogene. The source of this sequence is a woman aged 80 or over with acute or convalescent COVID-19. Sequencing input: peripheral blood. In DNA, the CDR3 is TGCACCAGCAGCCAAGGTGGACTAGCGGGGGGGTTTGAGACCCAGTACTTC. It encodes CTSSQGGLAGGFETQYF.